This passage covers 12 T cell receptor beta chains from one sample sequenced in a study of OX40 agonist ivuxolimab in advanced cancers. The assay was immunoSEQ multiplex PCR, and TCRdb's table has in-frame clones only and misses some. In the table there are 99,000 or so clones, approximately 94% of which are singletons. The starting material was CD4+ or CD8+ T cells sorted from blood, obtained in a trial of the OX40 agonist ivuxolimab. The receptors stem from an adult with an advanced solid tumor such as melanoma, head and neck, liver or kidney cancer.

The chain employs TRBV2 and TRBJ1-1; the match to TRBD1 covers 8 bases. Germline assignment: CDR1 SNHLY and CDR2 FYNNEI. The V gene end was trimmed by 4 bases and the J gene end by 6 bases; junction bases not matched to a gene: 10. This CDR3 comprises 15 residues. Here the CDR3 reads CASSASGQGTAEAFF. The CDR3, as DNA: TGTGCCAGCAGTGCTTCCGGACAGGGCACCGCTGAAGCTTTCTTT.

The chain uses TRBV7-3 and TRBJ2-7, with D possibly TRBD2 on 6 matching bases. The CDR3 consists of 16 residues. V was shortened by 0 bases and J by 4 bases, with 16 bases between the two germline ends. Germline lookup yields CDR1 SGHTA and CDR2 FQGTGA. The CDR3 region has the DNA TGTGCCAGCAGCTTAACTTCGGACGGGAGAGGGTACGAGCAGTACTTC. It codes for CASSLTSDGRGYEQYF.

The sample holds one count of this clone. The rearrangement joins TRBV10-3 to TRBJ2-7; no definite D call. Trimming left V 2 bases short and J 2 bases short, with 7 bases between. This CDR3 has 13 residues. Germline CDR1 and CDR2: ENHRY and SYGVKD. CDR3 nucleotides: TGTGCCATCAGTGAGAGGTCAACCTACGAGCAGTACTTC. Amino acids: CAISERSTYEQYF.

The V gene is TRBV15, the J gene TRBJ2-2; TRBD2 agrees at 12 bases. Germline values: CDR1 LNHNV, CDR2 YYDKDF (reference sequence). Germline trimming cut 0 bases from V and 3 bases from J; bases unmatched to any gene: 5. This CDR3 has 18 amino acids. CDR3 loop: CATSRDATSGGHTGELFF. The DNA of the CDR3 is TGTGCCACCAGCAGAGATGCGACTAGCGGGGGTCACACCGGGGAGCTGTTTTTT. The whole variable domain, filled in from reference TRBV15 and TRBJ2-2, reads DAMVIQNPRYQVTQFGKPVTLSCSQTLNHNVMYWYQQKSSQAPKLLFHYYDKDFNNEADTPDNFQSRRPNTSFCFLDIRSPGLGDTAMYLCATSRDATSGGHTGELFFGEGSRLTVL.

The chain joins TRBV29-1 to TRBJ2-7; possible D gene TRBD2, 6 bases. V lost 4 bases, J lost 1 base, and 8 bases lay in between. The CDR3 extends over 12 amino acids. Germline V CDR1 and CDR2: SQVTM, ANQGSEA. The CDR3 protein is CSVGGLSYEQYF. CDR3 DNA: TGCAGCGTTGGGGGACTTTCCTACGAGCAGTACTTC.

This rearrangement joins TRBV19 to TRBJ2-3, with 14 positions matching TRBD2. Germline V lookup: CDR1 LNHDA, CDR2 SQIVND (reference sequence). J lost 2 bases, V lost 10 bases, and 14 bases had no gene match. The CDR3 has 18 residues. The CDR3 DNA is TGTGCCACCTCCGGGACTAGCGGGAGTGGGGGTTTCACAGATACGCAGTATTTT. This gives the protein CATSGTSGSGGFTDTQYF.

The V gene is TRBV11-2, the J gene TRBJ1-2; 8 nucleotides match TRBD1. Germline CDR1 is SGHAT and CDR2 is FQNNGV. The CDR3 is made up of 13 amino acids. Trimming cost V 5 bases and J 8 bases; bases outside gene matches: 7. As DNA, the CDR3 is TGTGCCAGCAGCCCCGGACAGGGTTGGGGCTACACCTTC. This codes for CASSPGQGWGYTF.

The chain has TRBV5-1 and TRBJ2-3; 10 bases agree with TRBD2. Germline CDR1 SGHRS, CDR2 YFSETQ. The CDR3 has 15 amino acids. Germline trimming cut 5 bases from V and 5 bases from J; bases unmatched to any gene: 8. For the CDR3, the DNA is TGCGCCAGCAGTTCTCTAGCGGGAGCGGGAGATACGCAGTATTTT. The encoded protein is CASSSLAGAGDTQYF.

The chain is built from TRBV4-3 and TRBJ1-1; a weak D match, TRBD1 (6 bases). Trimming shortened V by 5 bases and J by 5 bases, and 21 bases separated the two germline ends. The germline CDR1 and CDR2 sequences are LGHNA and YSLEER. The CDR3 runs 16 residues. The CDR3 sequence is CASSNRGGGRTTEAFF. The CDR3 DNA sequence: TGCGCCAGCAGCAACCGGGGAGGGGGTCGGACGACTGAAGCTTTCTTT.

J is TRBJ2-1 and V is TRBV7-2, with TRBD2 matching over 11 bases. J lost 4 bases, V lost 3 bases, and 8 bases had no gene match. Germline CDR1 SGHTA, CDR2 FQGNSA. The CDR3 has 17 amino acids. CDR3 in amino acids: CASSFAPTSGRYNEQFF. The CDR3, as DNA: TGTGCCAGCAGCTTCGCCCCTACTAGCGGGAGATACAATGAGCAGTTCTTC.

CDR3 in DNA: TGTGCCAGCAGCCCCGCGGGAGGTACTAACTATGGCTACACCTTC. Amino acids: CASSPAGGTNYGYTF. This chain connects TRBV9 to TRBJ1-2; D gene uncertain. The CDR3 has 15 amino acids. Germline V gene sequence: CDR1 SGDLS, CDR2 YYNGEE. The V end was cut by 4 bases, the J end by 0 bases, with 13 bases between.

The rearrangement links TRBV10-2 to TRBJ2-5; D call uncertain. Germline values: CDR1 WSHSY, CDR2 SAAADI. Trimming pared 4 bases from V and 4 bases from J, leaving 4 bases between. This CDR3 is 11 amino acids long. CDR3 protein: CASSAGETQYF. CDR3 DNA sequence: TGCGCCAGCAGTGCTGGAGAGACCCAGTACTTC.